Listed below are T cell receptor beta chains from one sample, sequenced in a study of T cells after posttransplantation cyclophosphamide. The method was immunoSEQ multiplex PCR; TCRdb's version includes in-frame clones alone and lacks a portion of them. This repertoire shows tens of thousands of clones, roughly nine tenths found once; its top ten account for roughly an eighth. The sample was PBMCs, taken after allogeneic stem cell transplant with posttransplant cyclophosphamide. The receptors were sampled from a female patient aged 30 to 45 who received an allogeneic stem cell transplant from an unrelated donor, was CMV-positive, and had no GVHD. Part of the T cells may come from the graft donor. Both conserved end residues are part of each CDR3. Fields, in order: CDR3 DNA, CDR3 protein, J gene, D gene, clone size, V gene, CDR3 length. A D gene is named only where the DNA matches it firmly. Some rows mark clone size as missing; the rest say once, few, many or name a class of expanded clone.

TGTGCCAGCAGCTCTAGAGGGCGGCAGGCAACAGATACGCAGTATTTT,CASSSRGRQATDTQYF,TRBJ2-3,-,-,TRBV13,16
TGCGCCAGCAAAAAGGACAGGGCCGAGGCGAAGCTGTTTTTT,CASKKDRAEAKLFF,TRBJ2-2,TRBD1,-,TRBV5-1,14
TGTGTTAGCAAGGAGAAGACGGCATACGAGCAGTACTTC,CVSKEKTAYEQYF,TRBJ2-7,-,few,TRBV9,13
TGTGCCAGCAGTCCCCGACAGGGCGGCTACACCTTC,CASSPRQGGYTF,TRBJ1-2,TRBD1,-,TRBV28,12
TGTGCCAGCAGTTTACAACAGGGCAGCTCCTACAATGAGCAGTTCTTC,CASSLQQGSSYNEQFF,TRBJ2-1,-,-,TRBV7-9,16
TGTGCCAGCAGTTTCGCCGGGACAGGGGTACCCTACGAGCAGTACTTC,CASSFAGTGVPYEQYF,TRBJ2-7,TRBD1,-,TRBV28,16
TGTGCCAGCAGCTTGGTTACGGCAGGGGGCTTCTCTGGCTACACCTTC,CASSLVTAGGFSGYTF,TRBJ1-2,TRBD1,once,TRBV5-6,16
TGTGCCAGCAACACTAACAGGGCCACCGGGGAGCTGTTTTTT,CASNTNRATGELFF,TRBJ2-2,-,-,TRBV2,14
TGTGCCAGCAGCTCTTCCGGGGACAGGGGGACTGAAGCTTTCTTT,CASSSSGDRGTEAFF,TRBJ1-1,TRBD1,once,TRBV13,15
TGTGCCAGCAGTTTGTCAGGGGGCGCGGGCACTGAAGCTTTCTTT,CASSLSGGAGTEAFF,TRBJ1-1,TRBD1,once,TRBV27,15
TGTGCCTGGAGTGGTGGACAGGTGGAGCTCGAGCAGTACTTC,CAWSGGQVELEQYF,TRBJ2-7,TRBD1,-,TRBV30,14
TGTGCCAGCAGCTTGGCGGGTGTCGGATACTACGAGCAGTACTTC,CASSLAGVGYYEQYF,TRBJ2-7,-,-,TRBV5-6,15
TGTGCCAGCAGTTTATTAGAGATACGCTTGAACACTGAAGCTTTCTTT,CASSLLEIRLNTEAFF,TRBJ1-1,-,-,TRBV28,16
TGCGCCAGCAGCCCGGGACTAGCTGAGAGGGAGCTGTTTTTT,CASSPGLAERELFF,TRBJ2-2,TRBD2,-,TRBV4-1,14
TGTGCCAGCAGTTACAGGGACTATGGCTACACCTTC,CASSYRDYGYTF,TRBJ1-2,-,few,TRBV2,12